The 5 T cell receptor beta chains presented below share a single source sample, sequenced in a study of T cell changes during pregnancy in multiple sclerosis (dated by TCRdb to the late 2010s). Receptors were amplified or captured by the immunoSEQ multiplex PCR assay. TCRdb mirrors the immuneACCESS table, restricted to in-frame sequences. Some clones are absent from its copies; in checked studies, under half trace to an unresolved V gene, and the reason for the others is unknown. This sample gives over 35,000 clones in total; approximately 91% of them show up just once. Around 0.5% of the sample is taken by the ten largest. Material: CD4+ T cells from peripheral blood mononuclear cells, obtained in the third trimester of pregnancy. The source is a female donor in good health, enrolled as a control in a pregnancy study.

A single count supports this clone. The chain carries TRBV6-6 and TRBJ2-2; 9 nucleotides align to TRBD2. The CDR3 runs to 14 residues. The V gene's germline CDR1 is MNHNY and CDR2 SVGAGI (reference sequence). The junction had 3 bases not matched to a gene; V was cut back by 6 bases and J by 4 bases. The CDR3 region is CASSQREATGELFF. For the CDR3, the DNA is TGTGCCAGCAGCCAGCGGGAGGCCACCGGGGAGCTGTTTTTT.

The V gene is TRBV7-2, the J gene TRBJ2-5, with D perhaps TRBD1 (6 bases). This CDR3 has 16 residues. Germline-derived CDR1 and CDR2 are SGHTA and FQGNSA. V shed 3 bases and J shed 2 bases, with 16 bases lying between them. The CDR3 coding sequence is TGTGCCAGCAGCTTGGGGTCAAGGACAGCACAAGAGACCCAGTACTTC. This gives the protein CASSLGSRTAQETQYF. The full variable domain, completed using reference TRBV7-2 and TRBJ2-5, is GAGVSQSPSNKVTEKGKDVELRCDPISGHTALYWYRQSLGQGLEFLIYFQGNSAPDKSGLPSDRFSAERTGGSVSTLTIQRTQQEDSAVYLCASSLGSRTAQETQYFGPGTRLLVL.

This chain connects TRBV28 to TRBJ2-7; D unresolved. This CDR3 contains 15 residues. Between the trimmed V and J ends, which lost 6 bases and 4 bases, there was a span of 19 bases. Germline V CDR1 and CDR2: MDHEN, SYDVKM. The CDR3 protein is CASRATGGGAYEQYF. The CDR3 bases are TGTGCCAGCAGGGCGACTGGCGGCGGCGCGTACGAGCAGTACTTC.

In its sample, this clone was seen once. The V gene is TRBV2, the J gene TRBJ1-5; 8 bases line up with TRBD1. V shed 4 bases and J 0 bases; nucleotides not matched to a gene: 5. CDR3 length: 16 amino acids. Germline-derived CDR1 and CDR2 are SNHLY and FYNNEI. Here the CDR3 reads CASSAGTGYSNQPQHF. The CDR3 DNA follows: TGTGCCAGCAGTGCCGGGACAGGATATAGCAATCAGCCCCAGCATTTT.

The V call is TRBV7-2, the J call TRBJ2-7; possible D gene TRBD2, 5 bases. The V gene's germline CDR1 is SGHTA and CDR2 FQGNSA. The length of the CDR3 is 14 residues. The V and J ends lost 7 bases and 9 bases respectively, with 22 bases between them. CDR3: CASNEYQAGDGQYF. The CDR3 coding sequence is TGTGCCAGCAACGAATACCAGGCGGGTGACGGGCAGTACTTC.